The clone carrying this T cell receptor beta chain has just a few counts. Its target is unknown. These data belong to a study of shared clonotypes between healthy human individuals. Points from the study as a whole: All-four-donor shared clonotypes had higher generation probabilities than non-shared clonotypes did. Researchers found naive subsets generally carried larger estimated richness than memory subsets.

The table came from immunoSEQ multiplex PCR; TCRdb's copy has only in-frame clones and leaves some out. Of approximately 1.5 million clones in the sample, under 99% are singletons; the top ten hold approximately 0.44%. Every one of the donors was a Caucasian adult that lived in Nashville, Tennessee. V shed 3 bases and J 4 bases; nucleotides not matched to a gene: 10. CDR1 SGHTA and CDR2 FQGNSA come from the germline V gene. The CDR3 runs 16 residues. This chain connects TRBV7-2 to TRBJ2-3; 7 nucleotides agree with TRBD2. Sequenced: naive CD4+ T cells sorted from blood. The subset here: CD45RA+ positively selected. The clonotype comes from a man younger than 45 in good health. The CDR3 bases are TGTGCCAGCAGCTTCGGACTAGACGGGTCGGCAGATACGCAGTATTTT. Its protein product is CASSFGLDGSADTQYF.